This TCR beta chain comes out of a study of memory CD4+ T cells and cytomegalovirus serostatus. General observations from the study: Suggested: most of the CMV-linked TCR signature lies in CD4+ memory cells. CD4+ memory repertoires contained about two fifths of the 164 reported CMV TCRbeta sequences.

Single viable CD3+CD4+CD8-CD45RO+ cells were sorted as the memory CD4+ T cells. Generated by immunoSEQ multiplex PCR, the TCRdb table keeps only in-frame clones and is missing some. The profile shows about 50,000 clones, 75% to 85% of them singletons. CDR1 is LNHDA and CDR2 is SQIVND in the germline V gene (reference sequence). The CDR3 consists of 15 residues. Trimming removed 5 bases from V and 4 bases from J; junction bases left unmatched: 8. Points on this clone: The antigen remains undetermined.

The material sequenced was memory CD4+ T cells from blood. This chain joins TRBV19 and TRBJ2-7; 10 bases match TRBD1. The receptor's source is an adult in good health and CMV-seronegative. CDR3 loop: CASSSPGQGFYEQYF. CDR3 bases: TGTGCCAGTAGTTCCCCGGGACAGGGGTTTTACGAGCAGTACTTC.